This T cell receptor (beta chain) derives from a study of shared clonotypes between healthy human individuals. Findings and caveats of the study: Richness estimates generally favored naive over memory subsets.

The CDR3 sequence is 15 residues long. Trimming shortened V by 5 bases and J by 2 bases, and 13 bases separated the two germline ends. The germline V gene encodes CDR1 SEHNR and CDR2 FQNEAQ (reference sequence). Assay: immunoSEQ multiplex PCR; the TCRdb copy retains only in-frame clones and omits some. The data show approximately 2.1 million clones, with 90% to 95% seen just once and 0.39% held by the top ten. Comments on this clone: What it binds is not known.

Sequenced material: naive CD4+ T cells from PBMCs. Subset indicated: CD45RA+ positively selected. The genes are TRBV7-9 and TRBJ1-5; no definite D call. This receptor was identified in a man aged 18 to 35 in good health. Some clones in this sample may be carry-over from other donors' samples. The CDR3: CASSAREGGNQPQHF. The CDR3 DNA sequence: TGTGCCAGCAGCGCCCGTGAGGGTGGCAATCAGCCCCAGCATTTT. The variable domain in full, completed from reference TRBV7-9 and TRBJ1-5, reads DTGVSQNPRHKITKRGQNVTFRCDPISEHNRLYWYRQTLGQGPEFLTYFQNEAQLEKSRLLSDRFSAERPKGSFSTLEIQRTEQGDSAMYLCASSAREGGNQPQHFGDGTRLSIL.